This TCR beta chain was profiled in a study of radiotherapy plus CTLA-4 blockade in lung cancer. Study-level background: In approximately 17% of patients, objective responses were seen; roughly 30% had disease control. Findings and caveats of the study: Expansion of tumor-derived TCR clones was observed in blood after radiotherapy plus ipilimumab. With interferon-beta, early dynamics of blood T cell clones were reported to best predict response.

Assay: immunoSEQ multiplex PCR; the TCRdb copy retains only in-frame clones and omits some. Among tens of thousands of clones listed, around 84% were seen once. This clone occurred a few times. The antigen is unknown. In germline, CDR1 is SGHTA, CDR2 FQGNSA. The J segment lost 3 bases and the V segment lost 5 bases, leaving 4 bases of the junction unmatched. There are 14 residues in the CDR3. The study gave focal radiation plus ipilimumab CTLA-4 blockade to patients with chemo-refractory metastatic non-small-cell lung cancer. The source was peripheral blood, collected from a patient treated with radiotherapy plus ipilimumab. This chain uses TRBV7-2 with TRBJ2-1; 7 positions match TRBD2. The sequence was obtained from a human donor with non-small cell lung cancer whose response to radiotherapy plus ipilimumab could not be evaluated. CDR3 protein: CASSGLGLYNEQFF. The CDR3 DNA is TGTGCCAGCAGCGGACTAGGCCTCTACAATGAGCAGTTCTTC.